This record covers a single T cell receptor (beta chain). Its antigen is not identified. The record originates from a study of cytomegalovirus exposure and HLA in healthy donors. Overall study findings and caveats: Some public TCRs appeared in many individuals, while most sequences were rare.

The trim removed 6 bases at V and 5 bases at J, leaving 9 bases unmatched. Per germline, CDR1 MNHEY and CDR2 SVGAGI. This CDR3 spans 15 amino acids. The primer mix had 60 Vbeta and 13 Jbeta primers. The method was immunoSEQ multiplex PCR; TCRdb's version includes in-frame clones alone and lacks a portion of them. The profile covers hundreds of thousands of clones, with roughly 80% appearing a single time and roughly 5.5% taken by the ten largest. J is TRBJ2-1 and V is TRBV6-5; 8 nucleotides match TRBD2. The sequence was collected from a man in his forties or fifties in good health and CMV-seropositive. Sequenced sample: PBMCs. This CDR3 is CASSSGTRIHNEQFF. The CDR3 DNA reads as TGTGCCAGCAGCTCCGGGACTAGGATCCACAATGAGCAGTTCTTC.